The 8 T cell receptor beta chains given below trace back to one sample, sequenced in a study of T cell changes during pregnancy in multiple sclerosis. The data were produced by immunoSEQ multiplex PCR, yet TCRdb's version contains in-frame clones alone and is incomplete. The data show some 140,000 clones, with about 95% seen just once and 0.4% to 0.5% held by the top ten. Sequencing was performed on peripheral blood, taken after pregnancy. The receptors originated from a female donor with multiple sclerosis, enrolled in a pregnancy study.

The V and J genes are TRBV6-1 and TRBJ2-7; 7 positions agree with TRBD2. CDR3 length: 15 amino acids. Germline trimming cut 1 base from V and 0 bases from J; bases unmatched to any gene: 3. Germline values: CDR1 MNHNS, CDR2 SASEGT. The CDR3 spells CASSEDSGGSYEQYF. CDR3 coding DNA: TGTGCCAGCAGTGAAGACTCGGGAGGCTCCTACGAGCAGTACTTC.

This CDR3 is CASSPQGDYNEQFF. The CDR3 DNA follows: TGTGCCAGCTCACCACAGGGGGACTACAATGAGCAGTTCTTC. The V gene is TRBV18, the J gene TRBJ2-1; a weak D match, TRBD1 (6 bases). The CDR3 spans 14 residues. Trimming took 1 base from V and 3 from J, leaving 7 bases between them. Germline V gene lookup returns CDR1 KGHSH and CDR2 LQKENI.

The rearrangement uses TRBV15 and TRBJ2-7; weak D call: TRBD2 (5 bases). Trimming left V 1 base short and J 5 bases short, with 18 bases between. This CDR3 contains 16 residues. Germline assignment: CDR1 LNHNV and CDR2 YYDKDF (reference sequence). The DNA for the CDR3 is TGTGCCACCAGCAGAGTGGGGTCTAGCACCCTCGACGAGCAGTACTTC. This translates into CATSRVGSSTLDEQYF.

This clone was seen only a few times. The chain is built from TRBV23-1 and TRBJ1-2; TRBD1 matches at 7 bases. TRBV23-1 is an ORF; its function is uncertain. V lost 11 bases, J lost 4 bases, and 7 bases stayed unmatched. CDR3 length: 12 residues. CDR3 sequence reads: CAGKGQIYGYTF. The CDR3 bases are TGCGCCGGGAAGGGACAGATCTATGGCTACACCTTC.

The chain combines TRBV5-1 with TRBJ2-4, with no clear D. Trimming removed 0 bases at V and 5 bases at J, with 6 bases between. The CDR3 is 13 amino acids. The germline V gene has CDR1 SGHRS and CDR2 YFSETQ. CDR3 sequence (DNA): TGCGCCAGCAGCTTGGCCAGGCAAAACATTCAGTACTTC. Encoded protein: CASSLARQNIQYF. The full variable domain, with the rest looked up from reference TRBV5-1 and TRBJ2-4, is KAGVTQTPRYLIKTRGQQVTLSCSPISGHRSVSWYQQTPGQGLQFLFEYFSETQRNKGNFPGRFSGRQFSNSRSEMNVSTLELGDSALYLCASSLARQNIQYFGAGTRLSVL.

The chain recombines TRBV5-1 with TRBJ2-2, with D maybe TRBD1 (5 bases). The CDR3 spans 15 residues. V was trimmed by 3 bases and J by 6 bases, leaving 15 bases between them. CDR1 and CDR2 from the germline V gene are SGHRS and YFSETQ. The CDR3 region has the DNA TGCGCCAGCAGCTCCTCTGGGGCTACAGCCGGGGAGCTGTTTTTT. Translating it yields CASSSSGATAGELFF.

The chain uses TRBV5-4 and TRBJ1-2; 8 nucleotides agree with TRBD1. The J segment lost 8 bases and the V segment lost 4 bases, leaving 13 bases of the junction unmatched. Germline loops: CDR1 SGHNT, CDR2 YYREEE (reference sequence). CDR3 length: 15 amino acids. The CDR3 protein is CASSTQGGELRGYTF. The DNA for the CDR3 is TGTGCCAGCAGCACACAGGGGGGCGAACTGCGAGGCTACACCTTC.

This clone was detected once. V is TRBV7-2 and J is TRBJ2-7, with D unresolved. Germline V gene data show CDR1 as SGHTA and CDR2 as FQGNSA. Trimming removed 1 base at V and 1 base at J, with 8 bases between. The CDR3 length is 14 residues. The CDR3 nucleotides read TGTGCCAGCAGCTTAGTGGCGGCATCCTACGAGCAGTACTTC. Translated, it gives CASSLVAASYEQYF.